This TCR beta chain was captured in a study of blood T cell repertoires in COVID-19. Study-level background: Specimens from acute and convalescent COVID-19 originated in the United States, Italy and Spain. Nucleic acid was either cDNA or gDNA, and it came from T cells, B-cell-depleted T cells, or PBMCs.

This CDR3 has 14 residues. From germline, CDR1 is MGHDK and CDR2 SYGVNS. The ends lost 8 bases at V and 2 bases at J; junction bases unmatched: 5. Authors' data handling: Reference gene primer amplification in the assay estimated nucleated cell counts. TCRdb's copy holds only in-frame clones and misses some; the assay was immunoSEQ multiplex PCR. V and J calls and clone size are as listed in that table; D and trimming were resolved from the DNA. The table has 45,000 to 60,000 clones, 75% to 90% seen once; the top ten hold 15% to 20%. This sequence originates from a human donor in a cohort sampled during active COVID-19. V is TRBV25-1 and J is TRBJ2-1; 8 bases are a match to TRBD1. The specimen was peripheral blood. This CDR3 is CASSPGQAYNEQFF. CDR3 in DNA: TGTGCCAGCTCACCGGGACAGGCCTACAATGAGCAGTTCTTC. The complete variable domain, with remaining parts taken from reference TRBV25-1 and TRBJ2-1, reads EADIYQTPRYLVIGTGKKITLECSQTMGHDKMYWYQQDPGMELHLIHYSYGVNSTEKGDLSSESTVSRIRTEHFPLTLESARPSHTSQYLCASSPGQAYNEQFFGPGTRLTVL.